These 10 T cell receptor beta chains share one sample of origin, sequenced in a study of Japanese encephalitis immunity and Zika vaccine responses. TCRdb called the 5' RACE reads again in MiXCR, with one record for every CDR3 protein. Of about 340 distinct CDR3 sequences listed, 1% to 1.5% are singletons. Peptide pools at about 0.9 ug/mL each stimulated CFSE-labeled PBMCs over a 6-day culture. The sort collected unfixed, live, CD56-CD19-CD16-CD3+CD4+ CFSE-low proliferating CD4 T cells. Sequencing was performed on antigen-activated CD4+ T cells from blood, cultured, taken during a Zika inactivated vaccine study. Every receptor here comes from an adult woman who received an inactivated Zika virus vaccine.

By sample fraction, this clonotype is large. The chain uses TRBV20-1 and TRBJ2-5; TRBD2 is a possible D gene (6 bases). The CDR3 runs to 15 residues. Trimming removed 6 bases at V and 4 bases at J, with 21 bases between. Germline V gene lookup returns CDR1 DFQATT and CDR2 SNEGSKA (reference sequence). DNA of the CDR3: TGCAGTGCCGGTCGGGACTCCTTTACTTTAGAGACCCAGTACTTC. It translates to CSAGRDSFTLETQYF.

Judged by abundance, this clonotype is large. The rearrangement links TRBV20-1 to TRBJ1-4; D perhaps matches TRBD1 (5 bases). The V gene lost 4 bases and the J gene lost 2 bases, with 14 bases spanning the gap. The CDR3 spans 15 residues. The germline CDR1 and CDR2 sequences are DFQATT and SNEGSKA (reference sequence). The CDR3 bases are TGCAGTGCTACGACAGACAGCCACACTAATGAAAAACTGTTTTTT. Translated, it gives CSATTDSHTNEKLFF.

In its sample, this clonotype ranks as large. V is TRBV12-3 or TRBV12-4 and J is TRBJ2-7, with a weak D call TRBD1 (6 bases). The CDR3 length is 13 residues. V lost 5 bases and J lost 6, with 14 bases in between. CDR3 bases: TGTGCCAGCAGTGTAGTCGGGACATTCGAGCAGTACTTC. Its translation is CASSVVGTFEQYF.

By share, this clonotype counts as large. The chain recombines TRBV11-3 with TRBJ1-1, with D tentatively TRBD1 (6 bases). V was cut by 5 bases and J by 5 bases, with 15 bases left in between. Per the germline V gene, CDR1 is SGHNT and CDR2 is YENEEA. CDR3 length equals 14 residues. As DNA, the CDR3 is TGTGCCAGCAGCCCGTCGGGGGCGCGTACTGAAGCTTTCTTT. Protein sequence: CASSPSGARTEAFF.

This clonotype is medium-sized. The genes are TRBV24-1 and TRBJ1-5; 7 bases map to TRBD1. Germline values: CDR1 KGHDR, CDR2 SFDVKD. Germline trimming cut 1 base from V and 0 bases from J; bases unmatched to any gene: 8. The CDR3 is 18 amino acids. CDR3 in amino acids: CATSDLGRDSNSNQPQHF. The CDR3 coding sequence is TGTGCCACCAGTGATTTAGGCCGGGACAGTAATAGCAATCAGCCCCAGCATTTT.

This clonotype is categorized as large (0.1 to 1%). The chain couples TRBV5-8 to TRBJ1-5; D is undetermined. Trimming stripped 0 bases from V and 4 bases from J, with 8 bases between. The CDR3 consists of 14 residues. Germline V gene data show CDR1 as SGHTS and CDR2 as YDEGEE. The CDR3 nucleotides read TGTGCCAGCAGCTTGGGGCAGGCTAATCAGCCCCAGCATTTT. It yields the protein CASSLGQANQPQHF.

This clonotype is labeled medium-sized. This chain joins TRBV28 and TRBJ1-6; 8 nucleotides match TRBD1. Germline-derived CDR1 and CDR2 are MDHEN and SYDVKM. This CDR3 region has 14 residues. V gave up 6 bases and J gave up 9 bases; unmatched junction bases: 7. For the CDR3, the DNA is TGTGCCAGCAGACCGGACAGGGTCGGTTCACCCCTCCACTTT. Residues: CASRPDRVGSPLHF.

By its share, this clonotype is medium-sized. This chain joins TRBV5-1 and TRBJ2-1; 13 nucleotides line up with TRBD2. Germline loops: CDR1 SGHRS, CDR2 YFSETQ. With 3 bases clipped from V and 10 bases from J, the junction kept 1 base outside the gene matches. This CDR3 region has 13 residues. CDR3 protein: CASSSGLAGEQFF. In DNA, the CDR3 is TGCGCCAGCAGCTCGGGACTAGCGGGGGAGCAGTTCTTC.

This clonotype is deemed large. The rearrangement joins TRBV29-1 to TRBJ2-1, with TRBD2 matching 7 bases. Trimming took 7 bases from V and 3 from J; bases not matched to a gene: 9. Germline assignment: CDR1 SQVTM and CDR2 ANQGSEA. CDR3 length: 14 amino acids. CDR3 region: CSGGGRTFYNEQFF. CDR3 nucleotide sequence: TGCAGCGGCGGGGGACGGACTTTCTACAATGAGCAGTTCTTC.

By frequency in the sample, this clonotype is large (0.1 to 1%). The chain carries TRBV29-1 and TRBJ1-5; possibly TRBD1 for D (5 bases). The V and J ends lost 4 bases and 6 bases respectively, with 13 bases between them. Germline lookup yields CDR1 SQVTM and CDR2 ANQGSEA. There are 13 residues in the CDR3. The CDR3 DNA sequence: TGCAGCGTTGGCCTCCAGGGCGGTCAGCCCCAGCATTTT. This encodes CSVGLQGGQPQHF.